A single sample gave rise to the 32 T cell receptor beta chains below, sequenced in a study of shared clonotypes between healthy human individuals (TCRdb year 2020). Library generation was performed with the immunoSEQ multiplex PCR assay. The clones in this table, taken by TCRdb from immuneACCESS, are in-frame only. Not every clone is retained; where verified, under half of the shortfall comes from an unresolved V gene, and the cause of the rest is unknown. Here the sample has under 1,900,000 clones; 98% occur a single time. The ten largest clonotypes hold around 0.38% of the sample. Sequencing input: naive CD4+ T cells sorted from blood. This specimen's cell subset or site label, interpreted: CD45RA+ positively selected. Source of these receptors: a man aged 30 to 39 in good health.

The chain uses TRBV20-1 and TRBJ2-1; D uncertain. Germline V gene data show CDR1 as DFQATT and CDR2 as SNEGSKA (reference sequence). The CDR3 is 9 amino acids. V was trimmed by 1 base and J by 9 bases, leaving 1 base between them. CDR3 nucleotides: TGCAGTGCTAGAGGTGAGCAGTTCTTC. It yields the protein CSARGEQFF.

This clone has only one observation. This chain connects TRBV7-9 to TRBJ2-3, with 7 bases matching TRBD2. This CDR3 region has 14 residues. J gave up 6 bases and V 1 base, and 4 bases lay outside the gene matches. Looked up from germline, CDR1 is SEHNR and CDR2 is FQNEAQ (reference sequence). The CDR3 here is CASSLGRLADTQYF. The CDR3 coding sequence is TGTGCCAGCAGCTTAGGCAGACTAGCTGATACGCAGTATTTT.

The genes are TRBV5-4 and TRBJ2-5; 9 nucleotides line up with TRBD1. Germline CDR1 and CDR2: SGHNT and YYREEE (reference sequence). The trim removed 0 bases at V and 4 bases at J, leaving 7 bases unmatched. This CDR3 has 16 residues. CDR3 loop: CASSLAGTGPGETQYF. The DNA for the CDR3 is TGTGCCAGCAGCTTGGCCGGGACAGGGCCGGGAGAGACCCAGTACTTC.

V is TRBV28 and J is TRBJ2-7, with 7 positions matching TRBD1. The CDR3 is 13 residues long. Germline lookup yields CDR1 MDHEN and CDR2 SYDVKM. The V segment lost 5 bases and the J segment 4 bases; nucleotides outside the gene matches: 5. The chain's CDR3 is CASSPDRNYEQYF. In DNA, the CDR3 is TGTGCCAGCAGTCCGGACAGGAATTACGAGCAGTACTTC.

The chain couples TRBV28 to TRBJ2-1; D perhaps matches TRBD2 (5 bases). CDR3 length: 14 residues. The germline V gene has CDR1 MDHEN and CDR2 SYDVKM. Trimming took 9 bases from V and 4 from J, leaving 16 bases between them. As DNA, the CDR3 is TGTGCCAGTCTCATGGCGGGTCGGTACAATGAGCAGTTCTTC. Translating it yields CASLMAGRYNEQFF.

The V and J genes are TRBV28 and TRBJ2-7; 10 nucleotides match TRBD1. Per the germline V gene, CDR1 is MDHEN and CDR2 is SYDVKM. The V segment lost 11 bases and the J segment 6 bases; nucleotides outside the gene matches: 7. The CDR3 length is 12 residues. As DNA, the CDR3 is TGTGCCGGACGGGACAGGGGAAGCGAGCAGTACTTC. Translated, it gives CAGRDRGSEQYF.

This chain connects TRBV27 to TRBJ2-7; TRBD2 might be the D (6 bases). Trimming pared 2 bases from V and 2 bases from J, leaving 13 bases between. Germline V lookup: CDR1 MNHEY, CDR2 SMNVEV (reference sequence). The CDR3 has 15 residues. The CDR3 sequence: CASSLRDGGTYEQYF. Here the CDR3 DNA reads TGTGCCAGCAGTTTACGGGACGGGGGAACCTACGAGCAGTACTTC.

This chain uses TRBV15 with TRBJ2-1; no definite D call. CDR1 is LNHNV and CDR2 is YYDKDF in the germline V gene (reference sequence). CDR3 size: 15 residues. The germline V and J ends were trimmed by 0 bases and 7 bases, with 13 bases remaining between them. CDR3 amino acids: CATSRDLDLGNEQFF. The CDR3 nucleotides are TGTGCCACCAGCAGAGATTTAGACTTAGGGAATGAGCAGTTCTTC.

In its sample, this clone was seen once. V and J are TRBV5-8 and TRBJ2-6; D possibly uses TRBD1 or TRBD2 (5 bases each). The CDR3 sequence is 17 residues long. CDR1 and CDR2 from the germline V gene are SGHTS and YDEGEE. With 4 bases removed from V and 0 bases from J, the gap between germline ends came to 14 bases. CDR3 coding DNA: TGTGCCAGCAGCCAATATTTGGGGGTCTCTGGGGCCAACGTCCTGACTTTC. It translates to CASSQYLGVSGANVLTF.

The DNA for the CDR3 is TGTGCCAGCAGCCAAGGACAGAGACTCTATGGCTACACCTTC. This gives the protein CASSQGQRLYGYTF. The V gene is TRBV14, the J gene TRBJ1-2; possibly TRBD1 for D (5 bases). Trimming removed 1 base from V and 4 bases from J, with 10 bases in between. The CDR3 length is 14 residues. CDR1 and CDR2 (germline): SGHDN, FVKESK.

The rearrangement links TRBV11-1 to TRBJ2-1; no clear D. The CDR3 is 12 residues long. V was cut by 5 bases and J by 8 bases, with 10 bases left in between. CDR1 and CDR2 (germline): SGHAT, FQDESV (reference sequence). The CDR3 DNA is TGTGCCAGCAGCCAAGGGTCGGATGAGCAGTTCTTC. Residues: CASSQGSDEQFF.

J is TRBJ2-1 and V is TRBV28; 13 bases line up with TRBD2. Trimming at V came to 7 bases and at J to 8 bases, leaving 11 bases not matched to a gene. The CDR3 runs 16 residues. Germline V lookup: CDR1 MDHEN, CDR2 SYDVKM. DNA for the CDR3: TGTGCCAGCATCCTACCCGGACTAGCGGGAGACCATGAGCAGTTCTTC. Translated: CASILPGLAGDHEQFF.

The J gene is TRBJ2-1, the V gene TRBV29-1, with unresolved D. The CDR3 is 11 amino acids. Deletions cut 4 bases from V and 7 bases from J, with 8 bases between. CDR1 is SQVTM, CDR2 ANQGSEA, per germline. DNA of the CDR3: TGCAGCGTTGGGCAGACGAATGAGCAGTTCTTC. This encodes CSVGQTNEQFF.

The chain has TRBV28 and TRBJ1-2; 9 nucleotides agree with TRBD1. The CDR3 sequence is 19 residues long. Germline V gene sequence: CDR1 MDHEN, CDR2 SYDVKM. With 1 base clipped from V and 0 bases from J, the junction kept 12 bases outside the gene matches. The CDR3, as DNA: TGTGCCAGCAGTTTATTCGGCACAGGGGGCTCCCCCGCTAACTATGGCTACACCTTC. Its translation is CASSLFGTGGSPANYGYTF.

The chain couples TRBV7-3 to TRBJ2-5; D is uncertain. V was clipped by 0 bases and J by 2 bases, with 7 bases between them. The CDR3 is made up of 14 amino acids. Germline CDR1 reads SGHTA; CDR2 reads FQGTGA. This CDR3 reads CASSLTGEQETQYF. For the CDR3, the DNA is TGTGCCAGCAGCTTAACAGGCGAACAAGAGACCCAGTACTTC. The entire variable domain, with the rest obtained from reference TRBV7-3 and TRBJ2-5, is as follows: GAGVSQTPSNKVTEKGKYVELRCDPISGHTALYWYRQSLGQGPEFLIYFQGTGAADDSGLPNDRFFAVRPEGSVSTLKIQRTERGDSAVYLCASSLTGEQETQYFGPGTRLLVL.

CDR3 DNA sequence: TGTGCCAGCAGTTCCCTTTTCCCCGGTCGGGCAGAAAACTCCTACAATGAGCAGTTCTTC. This gives the protein CASSSLFPGRAENSYNEQFF. The chain employs TRBV28 and TRBJ2-1; D is unclear. The CDR3 is 20 amino acids. Germline V CDR1 and CDR2: MDHEN, SYDVKM. The V and J ends lost 4 bases and 0 bases respectively, with 25 bases between them. Variable domain in full (rest from reference TRBV28 and TRBJ2-1): DVKVTQSSRYLVKRTGEKVFLECVQDMDHENMFWYRQDPGLGLRLIYFSYDVKMKEKGDIPEGYSVSREKKERFSLILESASTNQTSMYLCASSSLFPGRAENSYNEQFFGPGTRLTVL.

This sequence joins TRBV27 and TRBJ1-1; D not resolved. Deletions cut 0 bases from V and 7 bases from J, with 6 bases between. This CDR3 comprises 12 residues. In germline, CDR1 is MNHEY, CDR2 SMNVEV (reference sequence). The CDR3 is CASSLSGGEAFF. CDR3 nucleotides: TGTGCCAGCAGTTTATCTGGTGGTGAAGCTTTCTTT.

Only one count was recorded for this clone. The V call is TRBV27, the J call TRBJ1-1, with TRBD1 matching over 11 bases. Germline trimming cut 6 bases from V and 0 bases from J; bases unmatched to any gene: 15. The CDR3 is 19 residues long. From germline, CDR1 is MNHEY and CDR2 SMNVEV (reference sequence). The CDR3 region is CASRRGQGADLNMNTEAFF. The DNA for the CDR3 is TGTGCCAGCAGGAGAGGACAGGGGGCCGATCTAAACATGAACACTGAAGCTTTCTTT.

This rearrangement joins TRBV5-5 to TRBJ2-5; D gene unclear. The germline gives CDR1 SGHKS, CDR2 YYEKEE (reference sequence). The germline V and J ends were trimmed by 3 bases and 2 bases, with 8 bases remaining between them. This CDR3 comprises 13 residues. CDR3 sequence reads: CASSSGFQETQYF. The CDR3 nucleotides are TGTGCCAGCAGCTCCGGGTTTCAAGAGACCCAGTACTTC.

This chain connects TRBV5-1 to TRBJ2-3, with D perhaps matching TRBD1 (5 bases). The V end was cut by 6 bases, the J end by 3 bases, with 17 bases between. The length of the CDR3 is 15 residues. Per germline, CDR1 SGHRS and CDR2 YFSETQ. The CDR3 reads CASKPLRARTDTQYF. The CDR3 DNA sequence: TGCGCCAGCAAACCGCTCAGGGCTAGGACAGATACGCAGTATTTT.

The chain has TRBV19 and TRBJ2-2; D is perhaps TRBD2 (6 bases). V lost 2 bases and J lost 0, with 10 bases in between. The CDR3 covers 16 residues. Germline CDR1 and CDR2: LNHDA and SQIVND (reference sequence). The CDR3 is CASSITGSPNTGELFF. Written as DNA, the CDR3 is TGTGCCAGTAGTATAACCGGGAGCCCGAACACCGGGGAGCTGTTTTTT. Full variable domain (missing parts from reference TRBV19 and TRBJ2-2): DGGITQSPKYLFRKEGQNVTLSCEQNLNHDAMYWYRQDPGQGLRLIYYSQIVNDFQKGDIAEGYSVSREKKESFPLTVTSAQKNPTAFYLCASSITGSPNTGELFFGEGSRLTVL.

V usage is TRBV19 and J usage is TRBJ2-7; possible D gene TRBD1, 6 bases. CDR1 and CDR2 (germline): LNHDA, SQIVND (reference sequence). The V and J ends lost 2 bases and 8 bases respectively, with 16 bases between them. This CDR3 spans 14 amino acids. CDR3 region: CASSIRGTGSKQYF. As DNA, the CDR3 is TGTGCCAGTAGTATAAGGGGTACAGGGAGTAAGCAGTACTTC.

The rearrangement links TRBV19 to TRBJ1-5; no clear D. CDR1 and CDR2 from the germline V gene are LNHDA and SQIVND (reference sequence). The CDR3 extends over 12 amino acids. V was trimmed by 5 bases and J by 4 bases, leaving 6 bases between them. The CDR3 spells CASSGVNQPQHF. CDR3 DNA: TGTGCCAGTAGTGGGGTTAATCAGCCCCAGCATTTT.

J is TRBJ2-7 and V is TRBV5-1; 8 nucleotides line up with TRBD1. CDR3 length equals 16 residues. Germline assignment: CDR1 SGHRS and CDR2 YFSETQ. Germline trimming cut 4 bases from V and 5 bases from J; bases unmatched to any gene: 14. Here the CDR3 reads CASSTDRRTGRDEQYF. CDR3 bases: TGCGCCAGCAGCACAGACCGAAGGACAGGGCGGGACGAGCAGTACTTC.

The chain uses TRBV11-2 and TRBJ2-7, with D perhaps assigned TRBD1 or TRBD2 (5 bases each). The CDR3 sequence is 15 residues long. Germline lookup yields CDR1 SGHAT and CDR2 FQNNGV. Deletions cut 6 bases from V and 5 bases from J, with 20 bases between. The CDR3 coding sequence is TGTGCCAGCAGATCCCCGGGGACCCCGAACCACGAGCAGTACTTC. It translates to CASRSPGTPNHEQYF.

V is TRBV19 and J is TRBJ2-5; no definite D call. CDR1 LNHDA and CDR2 SQIVND come from the germline V gene (reference sequence). V shed 2 bases and J shed 0 bases, with 4 bases lying between them. This CDR3 is built from 13 residues. DNA for the CDR3: TGTGCCAGTAGTATACCTAACCAAGAGACCCAGTACTTC. This sequence encodes CASSIPNQETQYF.

The chain couples TRBV19 to TRBJ2-3; perhaps TRBD1 as D (6 bases). CDR1 and CDR2 (germline): LNHDA, SQIVND (reference sequence). The CDR3 extends over 16 amino acids. Trimming took off 6 bases at V and 1 base at J, with 17 bases between the two ends. The CDR3 DNA sequence: TGTGCCAGTAGCACAAACAGGGTCTCTGGCACAGATACGCAGTATTTT. Protein: CASSTNRVSGTDTQYF.

The chain employs TRBV5-1 and TRBJ2-1, with a possible D match to TRBD1 (6 bases). Germline CDR1 is SGHRS and CDR2 is YFSETQ. V gave up 4 bases and J gave up 9 bases, with 20 bases separating them. This CDR3 comprises 15 residues. Written as DNA, the CDR3 is TGCGCCAGCAGCCCTACGCGCGGCAGGGGTCTTGAGCAGTTCTTC. This translates into CASSPTRGRGLEQFF. The complete variable domain, with remaining parts taken from reference TRBV5-1 and TRBJ2-1, reads KAGVTQTPRYLIKTRGQQVTLSCSPISGHRSVSWYQQTPGQGLQFLFEYFSETQRNKGNFPGRFSGRQFSNSRSEMNVSTLELGDSALYLCASSPTRGRGLEQFFGPGTRLTVL.

V is TRBV4-3 and J is TRBJ2-5; D possibly matches TRBD1 or TRBD2 (6 bases each). The CDR3 sequence is 14 residues long. CDR1 and CDR2 from the germline V gene are LGHNA and YSLEER. Trimming cost V 2 bases and J 5 bases, with 12 bases left between them. The CDR3 spells CASSQTGAPETQYF. CDR3 DNA sequence: TGCGCCAGCAGCCAAACGGGGGCCCCGGAGACCCAGTACTTC.

The CDR3 nucleotides read TGTGCCAGCAGCGGGGACTTACAAGAGACCCAGTACTTC. This sequence encodes CASSGDLQETQYF. This chain connects TRBV9 to TRBJ2-5, with a possible D match to TRBD2 (6 bases). V shed 3 bases and J shed 2 bases, with 8 bases lying between them. The CDR3 runs 13 residues. The V gene's germline CDR1 is SGDLS and CDR2 YYNGEE.

This clone has a single count. The chain employs TRBV7-6 and TRBJ2-7; 11 nucleotides align to TRBD2. The trim removed 3 bases at V and 0 bases at J, leaving 10 bases unmatched. The CDR3 totals 18 residues. Germline lookup yields CDR1 SGHVS and CDR2 FNYEAQ. In DNA form, the CDR3 reads TGTGCCAGCAGCTTGATAGCGGGAGGGTCCTCAAGCTCCTACGAGCAGTACTTC. Translated: CASSLIAGGSSSSYEQYF. Full variable domain (missing parts from reference TRBV7-6 and TRBJ2-7): GAGVSQSPRYKVTKRGQDVALRCDPISGHVSLYWYRQALGQGPEFLTYFNYEAQQDKSGLPNDRFSAERPEGSISTLTIQRTEQRDSAMYRCASSLIAGGSSSSYEQYFGPGTRLTVT.

The V gene is TRBV28, the J gene TRBJ1-5; 7 bases are shared with TRBD1. The germline V gene encodes CDR1 MDHEN and CDR2 SYDVKM. This CDR3 region has 18 residues. Trimming cost V 5 bases and J 4 bases; bases outside gene matches: 17. The CDR3 DNA reads TGTGCCAGCAGTCCCCGACAGGGCCCTGGACAGCGGAATCAGCCCCAGCATTTT. As protein: CASSPRQGPGQRNQPQHF.